The 26 T cell receptor beta chains presented below share a single source sample, sequenced in a study of blood T cell repertoires in COVID-19. Sequenced by immunoSEQ multiplex PCR; TCRdb stores in-frame clones only, minus some. The sample records 250,000 to 300,000 clones, approximately 91% being singletons. Specimen: PBMCs or T cells enriched from blood (not recorded which). These receptors all stem from a woman aged 40 to 50 with acute COVID-19.

The J gene is TRBJ2-7, the V gene TRBV18, with TRBD2 as a possible D gene (5 bases). V was shortened by 3 bases and J by 0 bases, with 9 bases between the two germline ends. This CDR3 spans 14 amino acids. Looked up from germline, CDR1 is KGHSH and CDR2 is LQKENI. The CDR3 region has the DNA TGTGCCAGCTCACCCGGACTGAACTCCTACGAGCAGTACTTC. It codes for CASSPGLNSYEQYF.

The chain links TRBV6-5 to TRBJ2-1, with TRBD2 identical over 7 bases. CDR1 is MNHEY and CDR2 is SVGAGI in the germline V gene. The CDR3 is 14 amino acids. V was clipped by 6 bases and J by 11 bases; unmatched bases: 13. As DNA, the CDR3 is TGTGCCAGCAGGCCGACTAGCCCCGCTGGGAAGCAGTTCTTC. It yields the protein CASRPTSPAGKQFF.

Only one count was recorded for this clone. This sequence joins TRBV19 and TRBJ1-5; tentatively, D is TRBD1 (5 bases). V shed 0 bases and J shed 5 bases, with 11 bases lying between them. The germline gives CDR1 LNHDA, CDR2 SQIVND (reference sequence). This CDR3 is 15 amino acids long. The CDR3 protein is CASSIESGSHQPQHF. Here the CDR3 DNA reads TGTGCCAGTAGTATAGAGTCAGGGTCACATCAGCCCCAGCATTTT.

J is TRBJ2-3 and V is TRBV21-1; the D call of TRBD2 is as the table states it, not checked on the DNA. TRBV21-1 is termed a pseudogene. This CDR3 contains 18 residues. The CDR3 DNA sequence: TGTGCCAGCAGCAAAGAGCTAGCGGGAGTCCTTTCCCCAGATACGCAGTATTTT. Residues: CASSKELAGVLSPDTQYF.

The chain joins TRBV29-1 to TRBJ1-1, with D possibly TRBD1 on 5 matching bases. Between the trimmed V and J ends, which lost 4 bases and 0 bases, there was a span of 15 bases. This CDR3 comprises 15 residues. In germline, CDR1 is SQVTM, CDR2 ANQGSEA. The CDR3 coding sequence is TGCAGCGTTGGGGGCGGGGTCAGGATGAACACTGAAGCTTTCTTT. Translated: CSVGGGVRMNTEAFF.

As DNA, the CDR3 is TGTGCCTGCCCTGGGACAGGGAGCCTGAACACTGAAGCTTTCTTT. Its translation is CACPGTGSLNTEAFF. The V and J genes are TRBV30 and TRBJ1-1; 9 bases are a match to TRBD1. V trimming: 6 bases; J trimming: 0 bases; junction bases outside the gene matches: 8. CDR3 length equals 15 residues. Germline assignment: CDR1 GTSNPN and CDR2 SVGIG (reference sequence).

The J gene is TRBJ1-5, the V gene TRBV6-6; a possible D gene is TRBD1 (5 bases). The germline gives CDR1 MNHNY, CDR2 SVGAGI (reference sequence). V lost 4 bases and J lost 4, with 11 bases in between. This CDR3 has 14 amino acids. The CDR3 DNA reads TGTGCCAGCAGTTCATCCAGGGATAATCAGCCCCAGCATTTT. It yields the protein CASSSSRDNQPQHF.

This chain links TRBV5-1 with TRBJ2-5; maybe TRBD1 (6 bases). Germline V gene lookup returns CDR1 SGHRS and CDR2 YFSETQ. This CDR3 comprises 15 residues. Trimming cost V 2 bases and J 0 bases, with 11 bases left between them. This chain's CDR3 is CASSFGTPYQETQYF. DNA for the CDR3: TGCGCCAGCAGCTTCGGGACACCGTACCAAGAGACCCAGTACTTC.

This clone was picked up one time. The chain joins TRBV9 to TRBJ1-6; the D gene is possibly TRBD1 (6 bases). V gave up 4 bases and J gave up 9 bases, with 17 bases separating them. This CDR3 has 15 residues. CDR1 is SGDLS and CDR2 is YYNGEE in the germline V gene. DNA for the CDR3: TGTGCCAGCAGCCAGGGACAAACGGGTGGTTCACCCCTCCACTTT. This encodes CASSQGQTGGSPLHF.

This clone appeared once. The V call is TRBV30, the J call TRBJ2-2; 12 nucleotides align to TRBD2. Germline V CDR1 and CDR2: GTSNPN, SVGIG (reference sequence). This CDR3 comprises 15 residues. The trim removed 3 bases at V and 6 bases at J, leaving 5 bases unmatched. The CDR3 protein is CAWSRASGRAGELFF. The CDR3 DNA reads as TGTGCCTGGAGCCGCGCTAGCGGGAGGGCCGGGGAGCTGTTTTTT.

The rearrangement joins TRBV10-1 to TRBJ1-1; no clear D gene. The CDR3 totals 12 residues. V was cut by 8 bases and J by 4 bases, with 11 bases left in between. Germline V CDR1 and CDR2: WNHNN, SYGVQD (reference sequence). CDR3: CASWEGATEAFF. For the CDR3, the DNA is TGCGCCAGCTGGGAGGGCGCCACTGAAGCTTTCTTT.

The chain employs TRBV3-1 (or the pseudogene TRBV3-2) and TRBJ2-1, with D maybe TRBD2 (5 bases). The CDR3 length is 14 residues. V was clipped by 4 bases and J by 6 bases, with 13 bases between them. CDR1 and CDR2 (germline): LGHDT, YNNKEL (reference sequence). The CDR3 here is CASSLLRAGNEQFF. CDR3 nucleotide sequence: TGTGCCAGCAGCCTGCTTCGGGCGGGCAATGAGCAGTTCTTC.

The chain combines TRBV7-9 with TRBJ1-2, with 7 nucleotides matching TRBD1. The V segment lost 4 bases and the J segment 3 bases; nucleotides outside the gene matches: 5. This CDR3 has 14 amino acids. The germline V gene has CDR1 SEHNR and CDR2 FQNEAQ (reference sequence). The CDR3 nucleotides are TGTGCCAGCAGCTCTCACGACAGGGACTATGGCTACACCTTC. This sequence encodes CASSSHDRDYGYTF.

The rearrangement links TRBV30 to TRBJ2-3; possible D gene TRBD2, 6 bases. V lost 4 bases to trimming and J lost 3 bases, with 29 bases between them. The CDR3 runs 19 residues. Germline V gene data show CDR1 as GTSNPN and CDR2 as SVGIG (reference sequence). The CDR3 DNA follows: TGTGCCTGGATCGCGCCCCGGAGGGTAACGGGATATGTGACAGATACGCAGTATTTT. Amino acid sequence: CAWIAPRRVTGYVTDTQYF.

The V and J genes are TRBV5-1 and TRBJ1-1, with a possible D match to TRBD1 (5 bases). The V and J ends lost 1 base and 2 bases respectively, with 9 bases between them. The CDR3 has 14 amino acids. CDR1 is SGHRS and CDR2 is YFSETQ in the germline V gene. DNA for the CDR3: TGCGCCAGCAGCTTGATGGACACTAACACTGAAGCTTTCTTT. Amino acids: CASSLMDTNTEAFF.

The chain joins TRBV7-9 to TRBJ1-5, with D maybe TRBD1 (5 bases). CDR3 length equals 15 residues. The V and J ends lost 1 base and 6 bases respectively, with 13 bases between them. Germline V CDR1 and CDR2: SEHNR, FQNEAQ (reference sequence). The CDR3 nucleotides are TGTGCCAGCAGCTTAGACCACGGCGGGGGTCAGCCCCAGCATTTT. Translating it yields CASSLDHGGGQPQHF. The whole variable domain, remainder taken from reference TRBV7-9 and TRBJ1-5, is DTGVSQNPRHKITKRGQNVTFRCDPISEHNRLYWYRQTLGQGPEFLTYFQNEAQLEKSRLLSDRFSAERPKGSFSTLEIQRTEQGDSAMYLCASSLDHGGGQPQHFGDGTRLSIL.

This chain links TRBV2 with TRBJ1-5; possible D gene TRBD1, 5 bases. Germline values: CDR1 SNHLY, CDR2 FYNNEI. Deletions cut 6 bases from V and 4 bases from J, with 13 bases between. CDR3 length: 14 amino acids. DNA for the CDR3: TGTGCCAGCAGCTCCACCGGGGGAAATCAGCCCCAGCATTTT. This encodes CASSSTGGNQPQHF.

The V gene is TRBV27, the J gene TRBJ1-6; TRBD1 agrees at 9 bases. V was clipped by 5 bases and J by 7 bases; unmatched bases: 3. From germline, CDR1 is MNHEY and CDR2 SMNVEV (reference sequence). This CDR3 region has 14 residues. The CDR3 DNA sequence: TGTGCCAGCAGTAACAGGGGGCCCAATTCACCCCTCCACTTT. Translation gives CASSNRGPNSPLHF.

V usage is TRBV9 and J usage is TRBJ2-5; possible D gene TRBD2, 5 bases. The CDR3 covers 15 residues. Germline-derived CDR1 and CDR2 are SGDLS and YYNGEE. Deletions cut 0 bases from V and 5 bases from J, with 14 bases between. This CDR3 reads CASSVDLGSGETQYF. The CDR3 coding sequence is TGTGCCAGCAGCGTAGACCTCGGGTCGGGGGAGACCCAGTACTTC.

The V and J genes are TRBV9 and TRBJ1-5; 10 positions match TRBD1. Germline-derived CDR1 and CDR2 are SGDLS and YYNGEE. CDR3 size: 15 residues. After removal of 4 bases from V and 2 bases from J, the junction contained 3 bases not matched to a gene. In DNA form, the CDR3 reads TGTGCCAGCAGCCGGGACAGGGGTCGCAATCAGCCCCAGCATTTT. Translated: CASSRDRGRNQPQHF. Using reference TRBV9 and TRBJ1-5 for the parts outside the CDR3, the full variable domain is DSGVTQTPKHLITATGQRVTLRCSPRSGDLSVYWYQQSLDQGLQFLIQYYNGEERAKGNILERFSAQQFPDLHSELNLSSLELGDSALYFCASSRDRGRNQPQHFGDGTRLSIL.

The chain joins TRBV19 to TRBJ2-7, with 8 positions matching TRBD2. V lost 8 bases and J lost 0; bases outside the gene matches: 9. This CDR3 is 15 amino acids long. Germline V gene sequence: CDR1 LNHDA, CDR2 SQIVND (reference sequence). Written as DNA, the CDR3 is TGTGCCAGTCGGTCCCTTAGCGGGGACTCCTACGAGCAGTACTTC. It specifies CASRSLSGDSYEQYF. Variable domain in full (rest from reference TRBV19 and TRBJ2-7): DGGITQSPKYLFRKEGQNVTLSCEQNLNHDAMYWYRQDPGQGLRLIYYSQIVNDFQKGDIAEGYSVSREKKESFPLTVTSAQKNPTAFYLCASRSLSGDSYEQYFGPGTRLTVT.

The chain links TRBV4-1 to TRBJ1-3, with D unresolved. Germline V gene lookup returns CDR1 MGHRA and CDR2 YSYEKL. This CDR3 spans 14 amino acids. Trimming took 0 bases from V and 3 from J, leaving 6 bases between them. The DNA for the CDR3 is TGCGCCAGCAGCCAAGATGGGAGTGGAAACACCATATATTTT. This encodes CASSQDGSGNTIYF.

The V and J genes are TRBV6-2 or TRBV6-3 and TRBJ1-1; 10 nucleotides agree with TRBD1. Trimming cost V 5 bases and J 3 bases; bases outside gene matches: 12. CDR3 length: 17 amino acids. The V gene's germline CDR1 is MNHEY and CDR2 SVGEGT. CDR3 region: CASSRMTGGGVDTEAFF. The CDR3 coding sequence is TGTGCCAGCAGTCGGATGACAGGGGGCGGGGTGGACACTGAAGCTTTCTTT.

The V and J genes are TRBV18 and TRBJ2-1, with TRBD1 as a possible D gene (6 bases). Germline-derived CDR1 and CDR2 are KGHSH and LQKENI. Trimming stripped 6 bases from V and 8 bases from J, with 11 bases between. This CDR3 has 12 residues. CDR3 DNA: TGTGCCAGCTCTACAGGGCTCGATGAGCAGTTCTTC. Residues: CASSTGLDEQFF.

The chain couples TRBV19 to TRBJ2-7; TRBD1 is a possible D gene (6 bases). V lost 4 bases and J 6 bases, leaving 13 bases between the germline ends. This CDR3 is 13 amino acids long. The germline V gene encodes CDR1 LNHDA and CDR2 SQIVND (reference sequence). The CDR3 loop is CASSRAGAGEQYF. As DNA, the CDR3 is TGTGCCAGTAGTAGGGCAGGGGCGGGCGAGCAGTACTTC.

As DNA, the CDR3 is TGTGCCAGCAGTAACAGGGGAACTGAAGCTTTCTTT. Amino acids: CASSNRGTEAFF. The chain combines TRBV6-5 with TRBJ1-1; 7 bases map to TRBD1. Germline V gene sequence: CDR1 MNHEY, CDR2 SVGAGI. With V trimmed by 5 bases and J by 5 bases, 2 bases remained unmatched. The CDR3 is 12 amino acids.